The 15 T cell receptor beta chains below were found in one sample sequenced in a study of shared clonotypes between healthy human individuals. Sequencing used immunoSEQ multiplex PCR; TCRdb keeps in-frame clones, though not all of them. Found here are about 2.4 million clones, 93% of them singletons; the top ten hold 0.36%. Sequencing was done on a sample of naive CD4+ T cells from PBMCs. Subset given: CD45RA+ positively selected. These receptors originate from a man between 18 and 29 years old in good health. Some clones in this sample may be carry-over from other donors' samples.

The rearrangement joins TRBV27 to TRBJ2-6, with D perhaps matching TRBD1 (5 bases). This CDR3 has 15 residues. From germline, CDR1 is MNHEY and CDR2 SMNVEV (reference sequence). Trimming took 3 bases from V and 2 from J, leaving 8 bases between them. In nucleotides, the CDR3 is TGTGCCAGCAGTTTTTCAGGGACTGGGGCCAACGTCCTGACTTTC. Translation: CASSFSGTGANVLTF. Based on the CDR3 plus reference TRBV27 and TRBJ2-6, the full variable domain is EAQVTQNPRYLITVTGKKLTVTCSQNMNHEYMSWYRQDPGLGLRQIYYSMNVEVTDKGDVPEGYKVSRKEKRNFPLILESPSPNQTSLYFCASSFSGTGANVLTFGAGSRLTVL.

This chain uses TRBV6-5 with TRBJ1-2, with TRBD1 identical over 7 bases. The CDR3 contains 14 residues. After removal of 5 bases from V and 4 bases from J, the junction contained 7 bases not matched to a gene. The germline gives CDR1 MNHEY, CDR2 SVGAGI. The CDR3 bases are TGTGCCAGCAGTACCATTTGGGACAGCTATGGCTACACCTTC. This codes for CASSTIWDSYGYTF.

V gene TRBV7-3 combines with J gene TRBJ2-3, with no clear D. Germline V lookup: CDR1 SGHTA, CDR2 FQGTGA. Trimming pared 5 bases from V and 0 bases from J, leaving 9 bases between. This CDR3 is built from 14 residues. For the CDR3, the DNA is TGTGCCAGCAGCGTAAGAGCCAGCACAGATACGCAGTATTTT. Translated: CASSVRASTDTQYF.

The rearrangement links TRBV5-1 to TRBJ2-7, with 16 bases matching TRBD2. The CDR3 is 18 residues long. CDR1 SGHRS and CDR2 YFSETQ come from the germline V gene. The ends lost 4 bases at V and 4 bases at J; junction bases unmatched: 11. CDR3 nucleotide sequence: TGCGCCAGCAGCGCCGGGACTAGCGGGAGGGCCGTCTTGTACGAGCAGTACTTC. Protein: CASSAGTSGRAVLYEQYF.

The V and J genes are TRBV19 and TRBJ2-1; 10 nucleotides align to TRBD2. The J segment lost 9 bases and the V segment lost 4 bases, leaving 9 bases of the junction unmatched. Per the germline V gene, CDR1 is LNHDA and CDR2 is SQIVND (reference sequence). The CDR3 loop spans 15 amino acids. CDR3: CASSRGLAYGSEQFF. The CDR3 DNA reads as TGTGCCAGTAGTAGGGGACTAGCGTATGGAAGTGAGCAGTTCTTC.

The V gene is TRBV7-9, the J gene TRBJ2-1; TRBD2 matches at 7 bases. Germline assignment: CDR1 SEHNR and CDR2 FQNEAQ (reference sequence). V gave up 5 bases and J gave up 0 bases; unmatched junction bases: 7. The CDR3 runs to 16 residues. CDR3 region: CASSPPGGSSYNEQFF. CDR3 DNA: TGTGCCAGCAGCCCCCCCGGGGGGAGCTCCTACAATGAGCAGTTCTTC.

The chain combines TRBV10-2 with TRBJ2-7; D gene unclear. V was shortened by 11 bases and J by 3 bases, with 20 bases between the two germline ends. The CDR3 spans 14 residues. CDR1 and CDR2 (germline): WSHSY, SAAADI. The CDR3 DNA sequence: TGCGCCGCCCGAGGAGACGGCCAGCACTACGAGCAGTACTTC. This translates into CAARGDGQHYEQYF.

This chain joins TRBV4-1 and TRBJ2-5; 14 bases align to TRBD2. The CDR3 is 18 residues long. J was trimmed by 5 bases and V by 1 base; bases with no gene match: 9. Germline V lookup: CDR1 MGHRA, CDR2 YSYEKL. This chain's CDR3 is CASSQGGLAGGWAETQYF. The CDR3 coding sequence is TGCGCCAGCAGCCAAGGAGGACTAGCGGGAGGATGGGCTGAGACCCAGTACTTC.

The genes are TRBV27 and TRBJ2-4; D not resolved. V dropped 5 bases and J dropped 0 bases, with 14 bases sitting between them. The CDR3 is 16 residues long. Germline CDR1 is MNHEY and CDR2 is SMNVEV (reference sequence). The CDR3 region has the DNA TGTGCCAGCAGTCCCAGTCCGGGTGGAGCCAAAAACATTCAGTACTTC. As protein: CASSPSPGGAKNIQYF.

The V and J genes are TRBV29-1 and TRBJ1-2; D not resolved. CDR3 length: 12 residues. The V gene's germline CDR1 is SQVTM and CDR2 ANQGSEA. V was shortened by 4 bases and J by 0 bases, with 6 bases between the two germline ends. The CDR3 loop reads CSVVSANYGYTF. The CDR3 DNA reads TGCAGCGTTGTTTCAGCTAACTATGGCTACACCTTC.

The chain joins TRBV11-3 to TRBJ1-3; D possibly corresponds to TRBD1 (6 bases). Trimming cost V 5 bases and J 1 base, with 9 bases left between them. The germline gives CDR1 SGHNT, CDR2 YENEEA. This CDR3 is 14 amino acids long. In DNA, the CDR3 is TGTGCCAGCAGCGCAGGGGCATCTGGAAACACCATATATTTT. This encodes CASSAGASGNTIYF.

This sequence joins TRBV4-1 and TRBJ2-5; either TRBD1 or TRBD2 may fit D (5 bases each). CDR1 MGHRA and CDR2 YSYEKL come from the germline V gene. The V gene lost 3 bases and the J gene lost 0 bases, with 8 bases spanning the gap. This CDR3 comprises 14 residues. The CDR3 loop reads CASSQGRDQETQYF. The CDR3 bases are TGCGCCAGCAGCCAGGGGCGGGACCAAGAGACCCAGTACTTC.

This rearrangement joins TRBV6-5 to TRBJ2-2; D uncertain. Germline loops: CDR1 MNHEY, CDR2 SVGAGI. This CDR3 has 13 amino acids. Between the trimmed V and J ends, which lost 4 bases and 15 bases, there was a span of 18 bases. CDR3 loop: CASSSPGSQRVFF. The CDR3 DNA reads TGTGCCAGCAGTTCCCCCGGGTCCCAACGAGTGTTTTTT.

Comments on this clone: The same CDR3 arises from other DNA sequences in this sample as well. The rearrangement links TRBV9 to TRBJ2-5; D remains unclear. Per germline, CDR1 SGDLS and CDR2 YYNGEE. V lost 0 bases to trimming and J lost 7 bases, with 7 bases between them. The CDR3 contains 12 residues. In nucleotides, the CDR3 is TGTGCCAGCAGCGTAGGGGCTGGGACCCAGTACTTC. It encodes CASSVGAGTQYF.

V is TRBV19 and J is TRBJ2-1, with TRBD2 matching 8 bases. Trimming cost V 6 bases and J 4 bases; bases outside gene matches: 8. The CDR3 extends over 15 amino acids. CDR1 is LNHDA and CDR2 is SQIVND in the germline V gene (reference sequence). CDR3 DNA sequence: TGTGCCAGTAGGCAGAAGGGACTAGGGTACAATGAGCAGTTCTTC. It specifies CASRQKGLGYNEQFF.